This TCR beta chain was recovered during a study of OX40 agonist ivuxolimab in advanced cancers. Across the study: An anti-OX40 (CD134) antibody with agonistic activity, ivuxolimab, was administered to patients.

The germline gives CDR1 MDHEN, CDR2 SYDVKM. The V gene end was trimmed by 8 bases and the J gene end by 3 bases; junction bases not matched to a gene: 14. This CDR3 is 18 amino acids long. The assay was immunoSEQ multiplex PCR, and TCRdb's table has in-frame clones only and misses some. The sample lists under 80,000 clones, 80% to 90% seen once, with about 4.1% in the top ten. The receptor was derived from an adult with an advanced solid tumor such as melanoma, head and neck, liver or kidney cancer. This chain links TRBV28 with TRBJ2-6; 9 bases fit TRBD1. Source: CD4+ or CD8+ T cells sorted from blood, taken in a trial of the OX40 agonist ivuxolimab. For the CDR3, the DNA is TGTGCCAGCGGTACTCCCGGGACAGGGTTATTTGGGGCCAACGTCCTGACTTTC. Encoded protein: CASGTPGTGLFGANVLTF.